The source of this T cell receptor beta chain is a study of cytomegalovirus exposure and HLA in healthy donors. V was trimmed by 6 bases and J by 8 bases, leaving 19 bases between them. The CDR3 length is 15 residues. CDR1 and CDR2 (germline): MDHEN, SYDVKM. Amplification used 60 Vbeta primers and 13 Jbeta primers. Assay used: immunoSEQ multiplex PCR; TCRdb lists only in-frame clones, some missing. The table includes 150,000 to 200,000 clones, about four fifths detected once. Points from the study as a whole: In an earlier analysis, about 87% or about 30%: the productive usage of most TCR beta V segments. Immune exposure data for these donors was limited to CMV serostatus.

As regards this clone: The target antigen is unknown.

The chain joins TRBV28 to TRBJ1-4; D call uncertain. The sample consisted of PBMCs. This TCR was sampled from a woman aged 45-65 years in good health and CMV-seronegative. This chain's CDR3 is CASSTQKNFGEKLFF. Written as DNA, the CDR3 is TGTGCCAGCAGCACACAGAAGAATTTTGGAGAAAAACTGTTTTTT.